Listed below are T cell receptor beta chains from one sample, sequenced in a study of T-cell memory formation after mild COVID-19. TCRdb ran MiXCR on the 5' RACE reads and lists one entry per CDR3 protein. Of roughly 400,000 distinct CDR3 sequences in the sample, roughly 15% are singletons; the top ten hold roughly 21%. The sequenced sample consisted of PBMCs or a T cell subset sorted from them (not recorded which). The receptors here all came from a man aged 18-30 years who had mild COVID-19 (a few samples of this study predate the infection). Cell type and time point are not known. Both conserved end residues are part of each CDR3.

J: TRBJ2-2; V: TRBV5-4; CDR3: CASGDRRGNTGELFF
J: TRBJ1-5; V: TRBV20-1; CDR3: CSAERSSNQPQHF
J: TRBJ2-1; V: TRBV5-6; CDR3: CASSSGPRPMLDEQFF
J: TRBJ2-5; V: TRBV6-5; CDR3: CASRSARIGQETQYF
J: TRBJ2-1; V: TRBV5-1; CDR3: CASSLDQSASYNEQFF
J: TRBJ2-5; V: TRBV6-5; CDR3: CASSPALQETQYF
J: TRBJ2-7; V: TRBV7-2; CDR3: CASSSAPREGEQYF
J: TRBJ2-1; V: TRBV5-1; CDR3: CASRQQGTYNEQFF
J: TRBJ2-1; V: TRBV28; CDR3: CASSPRDRETFF
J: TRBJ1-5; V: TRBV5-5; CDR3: CASSSTGTNQPQHF
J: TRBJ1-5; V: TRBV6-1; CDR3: CASDRGGSNQPQHF
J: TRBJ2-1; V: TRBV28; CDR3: CASSTPLAGDHNEQFF
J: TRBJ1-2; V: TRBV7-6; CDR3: CASSTDNRVSNYGYTF
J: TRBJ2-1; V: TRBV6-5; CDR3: CASSPNGGSSYNEQFF
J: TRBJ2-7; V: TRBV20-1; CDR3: CSAISAGQGGIEQYF
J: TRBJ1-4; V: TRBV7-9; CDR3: CASSLGPGTTEKLFF
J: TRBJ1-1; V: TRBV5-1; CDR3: CASSPDGRGDTEAFF
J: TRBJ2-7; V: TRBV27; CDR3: CASSSSGATYEQYF
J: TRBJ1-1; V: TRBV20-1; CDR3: CSARGAWGQDTEAFF
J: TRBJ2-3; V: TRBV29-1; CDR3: CSVESGGGTDTQYF
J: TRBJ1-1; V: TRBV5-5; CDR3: CASSWGGRGDTEAFF
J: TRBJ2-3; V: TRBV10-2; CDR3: CASKERGNTDTQYF
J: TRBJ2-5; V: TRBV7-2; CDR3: CASSLGRAQETQYF
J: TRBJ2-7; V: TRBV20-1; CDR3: CSASVSGVGYEQYF
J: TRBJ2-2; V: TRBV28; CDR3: CASSPRQGFGTGELFF
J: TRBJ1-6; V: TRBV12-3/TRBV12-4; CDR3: CASTYYRAGNSPLHF
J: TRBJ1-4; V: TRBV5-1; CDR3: CASSPGLWDEKLFF
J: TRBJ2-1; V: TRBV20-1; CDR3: CSVGTSSNNEQFF
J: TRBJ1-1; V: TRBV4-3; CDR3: CASSQAPGQEAFF
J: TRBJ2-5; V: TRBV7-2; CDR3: CASSFTGHQETQYF
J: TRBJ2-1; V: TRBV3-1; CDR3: CASSLAGIEQFF
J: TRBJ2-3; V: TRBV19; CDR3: CASSSDRGSTDTQYF
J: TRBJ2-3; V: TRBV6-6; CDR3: CATLRAGGIGNTQYF
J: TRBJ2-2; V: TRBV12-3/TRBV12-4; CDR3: CASRGPNRVSGELFF
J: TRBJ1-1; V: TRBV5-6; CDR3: CASSLDRGVGTEAFF
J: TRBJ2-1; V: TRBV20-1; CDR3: CSAKDGSYNEQFF
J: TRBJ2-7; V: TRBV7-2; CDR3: CASSPSRAYEQYF
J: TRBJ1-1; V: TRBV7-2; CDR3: CASSWTETTEAFF
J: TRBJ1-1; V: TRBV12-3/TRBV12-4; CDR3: CASERTILTEAFF
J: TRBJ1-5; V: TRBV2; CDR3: CASRPTTNSNQPQHF
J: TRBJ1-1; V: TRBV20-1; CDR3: CSAVGAGTEAFF
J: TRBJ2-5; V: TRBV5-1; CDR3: CASSLQDRGQETQYF
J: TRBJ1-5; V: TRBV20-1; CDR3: CSARDPKGILYNQPQHF
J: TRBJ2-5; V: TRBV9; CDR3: CASSVDSGTQETQYF
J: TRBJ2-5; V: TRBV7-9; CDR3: CASSFTRGHQETQYF
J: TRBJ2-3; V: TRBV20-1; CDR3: CSADSGPRDTQYF
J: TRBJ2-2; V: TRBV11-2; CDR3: CASSVVGGAIYRGTGELFF
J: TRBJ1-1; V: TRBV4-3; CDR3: CASSQSFWDRGRRSNTEAFF
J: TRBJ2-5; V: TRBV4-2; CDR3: CASSQDPSGGAKTQYF